A single TCR beta chain is shown here with its context. As yet, its antigen is unknown. The data were taken from a study of T cell responses to AZD1222 COVID-19 vaccine. Profiling relied on immunoSEQ multiplex PCR, and the TCRdb table lists in-frame clones only, not all of them. The data contain about 100,000 clones, around 87% of them singletons. Trimming at V came to 5 bases and at J to 3 bases, leaving 10 bases not matched to a gene. The CDR3 contains 15 residues. CDR1 and CDR2 from the germline V gene are LNHDA and SQIVND (reference sequence). Study conclusions and caveats: Unmutated variant regions are reportedly the target of nearly half of TCRs that are spike-specific. White British ancestry dominated among donors, who included more females, and clonal diversity was possibly underestimated. The study found Spike-specific TCR breadth and depth rose after two AZD1222 doses.

The receptor comes from an adult in good health. The material sequenced was peripheral blood, taken on day 0 of MenACWY control vaccination. The chain recombines TRBV19 with TRBJ2-7, with TRBD1 matching over 7 bases. The CDR3 sequence: CASSPRQGGFYEQYF. As DNA, the CDR3 is TGTGCCAGTAGTCCCCGACAGGGCGGCTTCTACGAGCAGTACTTC.